This T cell receptor (beta chain) was found in a study of monozygotic twins with cystic fibrosis. Study-wide results and limits: In this small cohort, shared CDR3 numbers showed no association with age, concordance or disease severity. V usage most resembled the co-twin in 13 of 16 pairs. Median Simpson clonality of approximately 0.009 suggested naive T cells predominated. Monozygotic CF twin pairs shared significantly more nucleotide-identical clonotypes than unrelated CF individuals did.

To note about this clone: Its specificity is not known.

Generated by immunoSEQ multiplex PCR, the TCRdb table keeps only in-frame clones and is missing some. Among more than 30,000 clones listed, around 96% were seen once. The length of the CDR3 is 13 residues. The V gene's germline CDR1 is SGHTA and CDR2 FQGNSA. V lost 1 base to trimming and J lost 2 bases, with 4 bases between them. The clonotype originates from a girl aged 2 to 10 with cystic fibrosis. The sample taken for sequencing was blood. V usage is TRBV7-2 and J usage is TRBJ2-3; D is unresolved. CDR3 nucleotides: TGTGCCAGCAGCTTAGACCCCACAGATACGCAGTATTTT. This translates into CASSLDPTDTQYF.